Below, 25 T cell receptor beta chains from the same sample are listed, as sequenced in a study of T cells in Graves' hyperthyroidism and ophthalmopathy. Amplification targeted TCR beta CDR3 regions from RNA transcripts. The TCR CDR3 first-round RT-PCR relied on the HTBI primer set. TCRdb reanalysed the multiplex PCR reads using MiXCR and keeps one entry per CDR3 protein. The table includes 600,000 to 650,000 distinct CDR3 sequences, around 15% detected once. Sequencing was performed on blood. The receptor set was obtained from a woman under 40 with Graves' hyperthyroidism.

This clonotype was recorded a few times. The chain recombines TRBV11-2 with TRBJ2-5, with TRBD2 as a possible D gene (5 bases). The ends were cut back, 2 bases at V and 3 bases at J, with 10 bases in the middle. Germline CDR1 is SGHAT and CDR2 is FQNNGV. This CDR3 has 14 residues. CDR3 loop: CASSLFRGKETQYF. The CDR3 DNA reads TGTGCCAGCAGCTTATTCCGGGGAAAAGAGACCCAGTACTTC. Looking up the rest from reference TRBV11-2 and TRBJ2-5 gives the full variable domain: EAGVAQSPRYKIIEKRQSVAFWCNPISGHATLYWYQQILGQGPKLLIQFQNNGVVDDSQLPKDRFSAERLKGVDSTLKIQPAKLEDSAVYLCASSLFRGKETQYFGPGTRLLVL.

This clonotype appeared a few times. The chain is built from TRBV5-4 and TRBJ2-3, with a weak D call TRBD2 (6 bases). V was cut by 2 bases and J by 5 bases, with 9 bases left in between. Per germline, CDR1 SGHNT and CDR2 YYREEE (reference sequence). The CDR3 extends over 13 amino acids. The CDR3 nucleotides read TGTGCCAGCAGCTTTCGCGGGGAAGATACGCAGTATTTT. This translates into CASSFRGEDTQYF.

CDR3 sequence: CASSLRAVATGGGETQYF. The CDR3 DNA follows: TGTGCCAGCAGCTTAAGAGCGGTAGCGACCGGAGGGGGAGAGACCCAGTACTTC. This chain connects TRBV7-2 to TRBJ2-5, with D perhaps TRBD1 or TRBD2 (6 bases each). The CDR3 has 18 residues. CDR1 is SGHTA and CDR2 is FQGNSA in the germline V gene. V was trimmed by 2 bases and J by 4 bases, leaving 23 bases between them.

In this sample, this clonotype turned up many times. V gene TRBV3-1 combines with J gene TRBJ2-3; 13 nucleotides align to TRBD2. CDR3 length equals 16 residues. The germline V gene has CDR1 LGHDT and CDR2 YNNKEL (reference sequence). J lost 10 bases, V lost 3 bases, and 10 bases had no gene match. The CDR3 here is CASSHEGTSGTHAQYF. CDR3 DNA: TGTGCCAGCAGCCATGAGGGGACTAGCGGGACCCACGCGCAGTATTTT.

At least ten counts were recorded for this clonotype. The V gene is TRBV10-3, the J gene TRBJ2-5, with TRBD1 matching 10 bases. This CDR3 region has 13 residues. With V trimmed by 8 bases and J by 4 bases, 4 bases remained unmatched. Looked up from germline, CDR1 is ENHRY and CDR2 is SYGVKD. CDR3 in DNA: TGTGCCATCGGGACAGGGGTGGGAGAGACCCAGTACTTC. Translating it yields CAIGTGVGETQYF.

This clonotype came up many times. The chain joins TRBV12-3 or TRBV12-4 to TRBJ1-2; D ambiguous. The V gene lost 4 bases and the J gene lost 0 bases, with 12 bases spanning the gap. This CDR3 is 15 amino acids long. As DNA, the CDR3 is TGTGCCAGCAGTTCAGTGGTCCCCTCTAACTATGGCTACACCTTC. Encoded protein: CASSSVVPSNYGYTF.

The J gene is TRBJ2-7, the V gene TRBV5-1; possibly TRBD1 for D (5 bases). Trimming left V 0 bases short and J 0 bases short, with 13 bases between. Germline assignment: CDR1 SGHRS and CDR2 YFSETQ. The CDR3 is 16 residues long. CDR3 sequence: CASSLDYNRRSYEQYF. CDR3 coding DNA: TGCGCCAGCAGCTTGGATTATAACAGGCGCTCCTACGAGCAGTACTTC.

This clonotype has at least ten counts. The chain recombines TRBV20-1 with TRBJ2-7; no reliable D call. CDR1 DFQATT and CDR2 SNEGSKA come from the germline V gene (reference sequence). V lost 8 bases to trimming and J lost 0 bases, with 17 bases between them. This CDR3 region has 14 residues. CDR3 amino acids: CSPANWRSSYEQYF. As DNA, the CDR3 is TGCAGTCCCGCGAATTGGCGGAGCTCCTACGAGCAGTACTTC.

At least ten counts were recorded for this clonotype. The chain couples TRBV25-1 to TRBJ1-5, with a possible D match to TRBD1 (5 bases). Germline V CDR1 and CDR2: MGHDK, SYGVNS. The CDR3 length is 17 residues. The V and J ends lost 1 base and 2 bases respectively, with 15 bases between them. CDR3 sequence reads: CASSECQRGDRNQPQHF. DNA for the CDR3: TGTGCCAGCAGTGAATGTCAGCGGGGGGATCGCAATCAGCCCCAGCATTTT.

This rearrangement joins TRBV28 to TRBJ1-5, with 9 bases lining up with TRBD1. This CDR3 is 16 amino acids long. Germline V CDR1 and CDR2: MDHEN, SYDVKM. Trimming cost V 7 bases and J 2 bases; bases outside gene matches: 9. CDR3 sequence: CASKPLQGAGNQPQHF. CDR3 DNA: TGTGCCAGCAAACCCCTACAGGGGGCAGGCAATCAGCCCCAGCATTTT.

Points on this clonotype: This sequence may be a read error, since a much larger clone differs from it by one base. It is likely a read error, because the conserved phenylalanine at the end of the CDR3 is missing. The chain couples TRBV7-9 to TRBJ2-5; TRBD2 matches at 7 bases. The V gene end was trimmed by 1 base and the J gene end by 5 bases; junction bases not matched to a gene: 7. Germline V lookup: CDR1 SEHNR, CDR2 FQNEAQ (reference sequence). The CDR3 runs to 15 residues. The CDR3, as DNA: TGTGCCAGCAGCTTAGGTGGCGGGAGAATGGAGACCCAGTACTCC. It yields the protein CASSLGGGRMETQYS.

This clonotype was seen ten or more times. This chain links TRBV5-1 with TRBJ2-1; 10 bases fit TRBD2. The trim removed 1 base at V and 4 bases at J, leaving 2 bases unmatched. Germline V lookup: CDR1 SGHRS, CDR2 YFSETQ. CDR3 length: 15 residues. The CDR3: CASSLKLAGYNEQFF. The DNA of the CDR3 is TGCGCCAGCAGCTTGAAACTAGCGGGATACAATGAGCAGTTCTTC.

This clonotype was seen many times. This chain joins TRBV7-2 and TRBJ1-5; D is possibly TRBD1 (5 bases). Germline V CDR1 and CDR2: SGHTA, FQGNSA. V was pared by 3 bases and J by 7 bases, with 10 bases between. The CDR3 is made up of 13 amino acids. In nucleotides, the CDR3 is TGTGCCAGCAGCTTCAGGGTTTCGCAGCCCCAGCATTTT. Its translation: CASSFRVSQPQHF.

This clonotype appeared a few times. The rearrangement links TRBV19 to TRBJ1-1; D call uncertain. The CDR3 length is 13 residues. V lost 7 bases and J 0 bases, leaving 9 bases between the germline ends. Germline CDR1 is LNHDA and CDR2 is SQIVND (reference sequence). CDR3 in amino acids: CASTLGVNTEAFF. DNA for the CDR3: TGTGCCAGTACCCTTGGGGTGAACACTGAAGCTTTCTTT.

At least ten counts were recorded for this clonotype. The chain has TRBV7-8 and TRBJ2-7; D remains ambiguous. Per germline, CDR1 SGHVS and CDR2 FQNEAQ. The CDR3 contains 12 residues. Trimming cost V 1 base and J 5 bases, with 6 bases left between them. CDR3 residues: CASSLGTHEQYF. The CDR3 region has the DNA TGTGCCAGCAGCTTAGGGACGCACGAGCAGTACTTC.

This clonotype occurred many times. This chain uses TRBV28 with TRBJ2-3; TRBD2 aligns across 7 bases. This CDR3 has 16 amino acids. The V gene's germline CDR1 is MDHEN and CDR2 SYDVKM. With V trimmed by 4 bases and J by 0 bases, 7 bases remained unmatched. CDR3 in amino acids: CASSSPAAGSTDTQYF. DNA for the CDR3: TGTGCCAGCAGTTCCCCAGCAGCGGGGAGCACAGATACGCAGTATTTT.

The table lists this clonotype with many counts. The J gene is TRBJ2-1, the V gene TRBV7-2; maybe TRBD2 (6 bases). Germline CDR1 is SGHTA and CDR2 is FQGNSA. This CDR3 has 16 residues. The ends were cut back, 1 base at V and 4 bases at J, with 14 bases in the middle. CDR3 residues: CASSLDAASVYNEQFF. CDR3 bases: TGTGCCAGCAGCTTAGACGCGGCTAGCGTTTACAATGAGCAGTTCTTC. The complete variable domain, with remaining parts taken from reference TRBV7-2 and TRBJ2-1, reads GAGVSQSPSNKVTEKGKDVELRCDPISGHTALYWYRQSLGQGLEFLIYFQGNSAPDKSGLPSDRFSAERTGGSVSTLTIQRTQQEDSAVYLCASSLDAASVYNEQFFGPGTRLTVL.

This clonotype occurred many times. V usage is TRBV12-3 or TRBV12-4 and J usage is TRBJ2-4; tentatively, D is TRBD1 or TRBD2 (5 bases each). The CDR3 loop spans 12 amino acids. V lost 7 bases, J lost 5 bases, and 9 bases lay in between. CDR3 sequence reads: CASTVGENIQYF. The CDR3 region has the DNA TGTGCCAGCACGGTGGGGGAAAACATTCAGTACTTC.

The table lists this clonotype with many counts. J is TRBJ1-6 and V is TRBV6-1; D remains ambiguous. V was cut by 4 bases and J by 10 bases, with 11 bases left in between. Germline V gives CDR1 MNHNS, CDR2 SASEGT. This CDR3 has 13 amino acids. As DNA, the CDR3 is TGTGCCAGCAGTGCCGGGTCGGACTCACCCCTCCACTTT. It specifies CASSAGSDSPLHF.

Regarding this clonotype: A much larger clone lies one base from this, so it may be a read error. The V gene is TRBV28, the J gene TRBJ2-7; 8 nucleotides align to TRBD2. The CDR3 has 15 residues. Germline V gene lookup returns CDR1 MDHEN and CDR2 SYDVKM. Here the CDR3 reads CAGSLGIAGSYEQYF. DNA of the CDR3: TGTGCCGGCAGTTTGGGGATAGCGGGGTCCTACGAGCAGTACTTC. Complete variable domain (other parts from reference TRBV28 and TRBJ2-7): DVKVTQSSRYLVKRTGEKVFLECVQDMDHENMFWYRQDPGLGLRLIYFSYDVKMKEKGDIPEGYSVSREKKERFSLILESASTNQTSMYLCAGSLGIAGSYEQYFGPGTRLTVT.

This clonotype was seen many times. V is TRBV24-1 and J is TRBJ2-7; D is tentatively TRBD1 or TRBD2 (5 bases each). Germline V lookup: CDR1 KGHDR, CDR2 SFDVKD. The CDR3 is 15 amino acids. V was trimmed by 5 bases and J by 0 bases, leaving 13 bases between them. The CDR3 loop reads CATSAGPRSSYEQYF. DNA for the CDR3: TGTGCCACCAGTGCGGGGCCTAGGAGCTCCTACGAGCAGTACTTC.

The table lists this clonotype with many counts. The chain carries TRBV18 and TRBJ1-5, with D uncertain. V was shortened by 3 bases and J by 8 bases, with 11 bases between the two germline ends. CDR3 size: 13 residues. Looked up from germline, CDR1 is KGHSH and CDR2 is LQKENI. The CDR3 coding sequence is TGTGCCAGCTCACCGTCGGGTACCGAGCCCCAGCATTTT. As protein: CASSPSGTEPQHF.

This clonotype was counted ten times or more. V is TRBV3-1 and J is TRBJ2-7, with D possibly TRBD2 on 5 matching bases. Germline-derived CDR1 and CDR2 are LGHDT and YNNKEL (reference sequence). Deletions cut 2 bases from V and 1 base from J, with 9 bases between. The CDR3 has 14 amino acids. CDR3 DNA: TGTGCCAGCAGCCAACTAGCCAAGTCCTACGAGCAGTACTTC. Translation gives CASSQLAKSYEQYF.

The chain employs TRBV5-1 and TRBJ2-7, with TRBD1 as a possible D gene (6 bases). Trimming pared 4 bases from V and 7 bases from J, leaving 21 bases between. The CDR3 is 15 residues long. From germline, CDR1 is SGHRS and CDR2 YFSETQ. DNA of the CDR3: TGCGCCAGCAGCCAAAGCGTAACAGGGCCGGGAGAGCAGTACTTC. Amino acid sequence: CASSQSVTGPGEQYF.

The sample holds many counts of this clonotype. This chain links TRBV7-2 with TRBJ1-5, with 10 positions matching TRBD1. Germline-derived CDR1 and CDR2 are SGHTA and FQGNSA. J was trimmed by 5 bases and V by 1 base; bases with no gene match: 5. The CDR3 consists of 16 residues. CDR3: CASSLETGGVDQPQHF. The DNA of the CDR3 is TGTGCCAGCAGCTTAGAGACAGGGGGCGTGGATCAGCCCCAGCATTTT.